This entry concerns a single T cell receptor beta chain. Its antigen is not identified. The PCR ran on 60 Vbeta and 13 Jbeta primers. Produced via immunoSEQ multiplex PCR; TCRdb's table is partial and in-frame only. The data show roughly 74,000 clones, under 80% seen once. These data come from a study of cytomegalovirus exposure and HLA in healthy donors. Whole-study results and caveats: In an earlier analysis, in some 500 donors, most V segments appeared productive either ~87% or ~30% of the time.

CDR3 size: 14 residues. Trimming took 7 bases from V and 1 from J, leaving 12 bases between them. Germline lookup yields CDR1 SNHLY and CDR2 FYNNEI. Likely unrecorded immune exposures existed in these nominally healthy donors. The receptor's source is a middle-aged man in good health and CMV-seronegative. The chain couples TRBV2 to TRBJ2-3; D may be TRBD2 (5 bases). The source material was PBMCs. The CDR3 nucleotides are TGTGCCAGCATTTCCGGGAAAGGCACAGATACGCAGTATTTT. It specifies CASISGKGTDTQYF.